One sample yielded the 22 T cell receptor beta chains listed below, sequenced in a study of CD8+ T cells in alopecia areata (dated by TCRdb to 2017 to 2018). This specimen's time point label, interpreted: around 28 days on oral tofacitinib. The intended sense of this specimen's treatment or condition label: oral pan-JAK inhibitor, 5-10 mg twice daily. The receptor library was made with the immunoSEQ multiplex PCR assay. RNA was extracted from all samples and reverse transcribed into cDNA as template for TCR sequencing. As stored in TCRdb, this immuneACCESS dataset retains in-frame rearrangements with V and J assigned. A fraction of the clones does not appear; measured against another copy, unresolved V genes explain less than half of the discrepancy, and the remainder lacks a known reason. The sample table lists about 140,000 clones, 82% of them with a count of one. Roughly 25% of the sample lies in the top ten.

Material: CD8+ T cells sorted from blood, obtained at week 4, from a patient treated with tofacitinib. These receptors were obtained from a human donor with alopecia areata.

This chain joins TRBV4-1 and TRBJ2-5; tentatively, D is TRBD2 (6 bases). Germline V lookup: CDR1 MGHRA, CDR2 YSYEKL. The CDR3 totals 15 residues. V lost 1 base and J lost 1, with 10 bases in between. In DNA form, the CDR3 reads TGCGCCAGCAGCCAAGGACTAGGCCCCCAAGAGACCCAGTACTTC. It yields the protein CASSQGLGPQETQYF.

The chain carries TRBV28 and TRBJ2-7; TRBD1 agrees at 7 bases. V lost 3 bases and J lost 2; bases outside the gene matches: 1. The CDR3 runs to 13 residues. CDR1 is MDHEN, CDR2 SYDVKM, per germline. The CDR3 loop reads CASSFGTAYEQYF. The CDR3 DNA follows: TGTGCCAGCAGTTTCGGGACAGCCTACGAGCAGTACTTC.

The chain has TRBV11-2 and TRBJ1-1; D unclear. CDR3 size: 15 residues. Looked up from germline, CDR1 is SGHAT and CDR2 is FQNNGV. Trimming took 1 base from V and 1 from J, leaving 10 bases between them. The CDR3: CASSLVPQQNTEAFF. Written as DNA, the CDR3 is TGTGCCAGCAGCTTAGTCCCCCAGCAGAACACTGAAGCTTTCTTT.

This sequence joins TRBV5-5 and TRBJ2-7; D not resolved. V lost 4 bases and J lost 7, with 12 bases in between. This CDR3 comprises 12 residues. CDR1 SGHKS and CDR2 YYEKEE come from the germline V gene (reference sequence). The CDR3 DNA sequence: TGTGCCAGCAGCCTGACGCCGAATGAGCAGTACTTC. It codes for CASSLTPNEQYF.

V is TRBV14 and J is TRBJ1-6, with unresolved D. The CDR3 spans 15 residues. V lost 5 bases and J 7 bases, leaving 15 bases between the germline ends. Germline values: CDR1 SGHDN, CDR2 FVKESK. CDR3 nucleotides: TGTGCCAGCAGCTCACCTCAGCCGAGCAATTCACCCCTCCACTTT. This codes for CASSSPQPSNSPLHF.

V and J are TRBV27 and TRBJ2-7; D call uncertain. Germline V gives CDR1 MNHEY, CDR2 SMNVEV (reference sequence). Between the trimmed V and J ends, which lost 2 bases and 1 base, there was a span of 9 bases. The CDR3 is 14 amino acids. The CDR3 DNA reads as TGTGCCAGCAGTTTAAAGGGATATTCCTACGAGCAGTACTTC. Its translation is CASSLKGYSYEQYF.

Notes on this clone: The germline gene is not matched at one end of the junction; a read error may be the cause. The V call is TRBV6-5, the J call TRBJ2-5; TRBD1 matches 7 bases. The CDR3 contains 13 residues. Germline values: CDR1 MNHEY, CDR2 SVGAGI. The CDR3 protein is CASRDSSQETQYF. The CDR3 DNA reads as TGCGCCAGCAGGGACAGTAGTCAAGAGACCCAGTACTTC.

The rearrangement uses TRBV4-2 and TRBJ2-5, with D uncertain. Germline CDR1 LGHNA, CDR2 YNFKEQ. Trimming removed 1 base from V and 2 bases from J, with 5 bases in between. The CDR3 length is 13 residues. The CDR3 loop reads CASSQGPQETQYF. CDR3 in DNA: TGTGCCAGCAGCCAAGGGCCACAAGAGACCCAGTACTTC.

The J gene is TRBJ1-1, the V gene TRBV18, with D uncertain. CDR3 length equals 13 residues. V gave up 0 bases and J gave up 13 bases, with 15 bases separating them. CDR1 is KGHSH and CDR2 is LQKENI in the germline V gene. The CDR3 region has the DNA TGTGCCAGCTCACCACCAGAACAGTATCTGGGTTTCTTT. Translated: CASSPPEQYLGFF.

On this clone: This specimen includes other DNA sequences encoding the same CDR3. This chain links TRBV6-5 with TRBJ2-2, with unresolved D. The ends were cut back, 0 bases at V and 4 bases at J, with 3 bases in the middle. Germline V CDR1 and CDR2: MNHEY, SVGAGI. The CDR3 consists of 13 residues. The CDR3 sequence: CASSYSGTGELFF. CDR3 DNA: TGTGCCAGCAGTTACTCGGGCACCGGGGAGCTGTTTTTT.

The chain couples TRBV6-5 to TRBJ1-2, with unresolved D. Germline CDR1 reads MNHEY; CDR2 reads SVGAGI. The CDR3 has 11 residues. V lost 2 bases to trimming and J lost 10 bases, with 8 bases between them. The CDR3 spells CASSYGQSYTF. The CDR3 DNA follows: TGTGCCAGCAGTTACGGGCAGTCCTACACCTTC.

A note on this clone: Other DNA sequences in this sample translate to the same CDR3. V is TRBV7-2 and J is TRBJ2-3; 13 bases fit TRBD2. This CDR3 comprises 15 residues. Germline values: CDR1 SGHTA, CDR2 FQGNSA. After removal of 5 bases from V and 4 bases from J, the junction contained 3 bases not matched to a gene. CDR3 residues: CASSPLAGGPDTQYF. DNA for the CDR3: TGTGCCAGCAGCCCACTAGCGGGGGGGCCAGATACGCAGTATTTT.

This chain uses TRBV9 with TRBJ2-1, with TRBD2 matching over 10 bases. With 4 bases clipped from V and 5 bases from J, the junction kept 6 bases outside the gene matches. The germline V gene has CDR1 SGDLS and CDR2 YYNGEE. CDR3 length equals 15 residues. CDR3 DNA sequence: TGTGCCAGCAGCCCTCGGACTAGCGGAGACAATGAGCAGTTCTTC. Translating it yields CASSPRTSGDNEQFF.

The chain links TRBV5-1 to TRBJ1-1; 11 bases line up with TRBD1. The CDR3 is 15 residues long. The germline gives CDR1 SGHRS, CDR2 YFSETQ. Losses at the gene ends were 4 bases for V and 7 bases for J; bases not matched to a gene: 9. The CDR3 region is CASSITGTGGDEAFF. CDR3 DNA sequence: TGCGCCAGCAGCATAACCGGGACAGGGGGTGATGAAGCTTTCTTT.

V is TRBV5-1 and J is TRBJ2-7, with D hard to call. The CDR3 runs 14 residues. Trimming stripped 3 bases from V and 2 bases from J, with 12 bases between. Germline lookup yields CDR1 SGHRS and CDR2 YFSETQ. In nucleotides, the CDR3 is TGCGCCAGCAGCTCCGGGCCTGAAGCCTACGAGCAGTACTTC. Translating gives CASSSGPEAYEQYF.

This clone appeared a single time. The chain employs TRBV7-9 and TRBJ1-2; the match to TRBD1 covers 7 bases. Per germline, CDR1 SEHNR and CDR2 FQNEAQ (reference sequence). V dropped 5 bases and J dropped 2; count of bases not matched to a gene: 8. This CDR3 region has 15 residues. CDR3 DNA: TGTGCCAGCAGCCCCCACTCGGACAGGAACTATGGCTACACCTTC. It yields the protein CASSPHSDRNYGYTF.

The chain joins TRBV7-3 to TRBJ2-2, with 7 bases identical to TRBD2. The CDR3 runs 16 residues. Germline values: CDR1 SGHTA, CDR2 FQGTGA. Trimming at V came to 5 bases and at J to 4 bases, leaving 10 bases not matched to a gene. The CDR3 region has the DNA TGTGCCAGCAGCCAAGGGCTAGCGGACCTCACCGGGGAGCTGTTTTTT. It encodes CASSQGLADLTGELFF.

This clone has just one count. The chain employs TRBV19 and TRBJ2-1; TRBD1 agrees at 9 bases. V was pared by 4 bases and J by 5 bases, with 12 bases of the junction left unmatched. Germline CDR1 is LNHDA and CDR2 is SQIVND (reference sequence). The CDR3 consists of 17 residues. The CDR3 is CASSRWLWTGENNEQFF. CDR3 sequence (DNA): TGTGCCAGTAGTAGGTGGCTCTGGACAGGGGAGAACAATGAGCAGTTCTTC.

This clone has just a few counts. This chain links TRBV23-1 with TRBJ2-7; D is undetermined. TRBV23-1 is classed as an ORF, of uncertain function. The CDR3 runs 15 residues. Deletions cut 0 bases from V and 6 bases from J, with 15 bases between. Written as DNA, the CDR3 is TGCGCCAGCAGTCAATCTGGCGTAGGACGCGGCGAGCAGTACTTC. It specifies CASSQSGVGRGEQYF.

This rearrangement joins TRBV4-1 to TRBJ2-1, with TRBD1 matching 7 bases. The length of the CDR3 is 16 residues. Unmatched junction bases numbered 7, after V lost 0 bases and J lost 5 bases. CDR1 is MGHRA, CDR2 YSYEKL, per germline. The CDR3 DNA sequence: TGCGCCAGCAGCCAAGAGGGCACAGGGGTAGACAATGAGCAGTTCTTC. Protein product: CASSQEGTGVDNEQFF.

This clone showed up just a few times. The rearrangement links TRBV6-1 to TRBJ2-7; D unclear. CDR1 MNHNS and CDR2 SASEGT come from the germline V gene. The CDR3 consists of 14 residues. Trimming took 1 base from V and 4 from J, leaving 11 bases between them. The CDR3 loop reads CASSEGLGLYEQYF. The CDR3, as DNA: TGTGCCAGCAGTGAAGGCCTGGGTCTGTACGAGCAGTACTTC.

This clone was found a few times. V gene TRBV10-3 combines with J gene TRBJ2-1, with 9 bases fitting TRBD2. Germline values: CDR1 ENHRY, CDR2 SYGVKD. This CDR3 is built from 15 residues. With V trimmed by 3 bases and J by 4 bases, 4 bases remained unmatched. CDR3 nucleotide sequence: TGTGCCATCAGTGAATCAGCGGGGGGTTACAATGAGCAGTTCTTC. Translated, it gives CAISESAGGYNEQFF.